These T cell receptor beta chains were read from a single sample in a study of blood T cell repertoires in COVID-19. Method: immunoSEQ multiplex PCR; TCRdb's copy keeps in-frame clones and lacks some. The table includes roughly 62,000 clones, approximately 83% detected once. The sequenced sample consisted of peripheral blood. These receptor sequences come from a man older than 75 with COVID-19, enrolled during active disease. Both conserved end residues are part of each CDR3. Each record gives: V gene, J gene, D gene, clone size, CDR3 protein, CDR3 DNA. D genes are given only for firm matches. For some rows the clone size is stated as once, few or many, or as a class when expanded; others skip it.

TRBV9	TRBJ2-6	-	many	CASSVPRTGSVLTF	TGTGCCAGCAGCGTTCCCCGTACAGGGAGCGTCCTGACTTTC
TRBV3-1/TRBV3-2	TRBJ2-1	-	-	CASSHRLIKSPYNEQFF	TGTGCCAGCAGCCACCGACTAATTAAGAGCCCCTACAATGAGCAGTTCTTC
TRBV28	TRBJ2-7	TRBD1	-	CASNPPGVYRGRAYEQYF	TGTGCCAGCAACCCCCCGGGTGTTTACAGGGGGCGAGCCTACGAGCAGTACTTC
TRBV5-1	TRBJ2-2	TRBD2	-	CASSLGLAGGKVTGELFF	TGCGCCAGCAGCTTGGGGCTAGCGGGAGGAAAAGTCACCGGGGAGCTGTTTTTT
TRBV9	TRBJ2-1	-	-	CASSEGHLNEQFF	TGTGCCAGCAGCGAGGGACACCTCAATGAGCAGTTCTTC
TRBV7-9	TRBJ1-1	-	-	CASSLGNKGAGTEAFF	TGTGCCAGCAGCTTAGGAAATAAAGGGGCCGGGACTGAAGCTTTCTTT
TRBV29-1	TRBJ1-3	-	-	CSAVVWAEDGHSGNTIYF	TGCAGCGCCGTGGTCTGGGCCGAAGACGGACACTCTGGAAACACCATATATTTT
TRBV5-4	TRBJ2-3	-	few	CASSLIVGAGTDTQYF	TGTGCCAGCAGCTTGATAGTCGGCGCAGGGACAGATACGCAGTATTTT
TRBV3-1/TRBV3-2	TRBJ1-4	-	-	CASSREGGEKLFF	TGTGCCAGCAGCCGGGAAGGGGGTGAAAAACTGTTTTTT
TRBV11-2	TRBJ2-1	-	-	CASSPTGGTAGNEQFF	TGTGCCAGCAGCCCAACGGGAGGGACAGCAGGCAATGAGCAGTTCTTC
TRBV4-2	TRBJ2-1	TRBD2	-	CASSQDAPLAGGGGSYNEQFF	TGTGCCAGCAGCCAAGATGCCCCGCTAGCGGGAGGAGGTGGGTCCTACAATGAGCAGTTCTTC
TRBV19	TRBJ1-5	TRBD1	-	CASRDREAQPQHF	TGTGCCAGTAGGGACAGGGAAGCCCAGCCCCAGCATTTT
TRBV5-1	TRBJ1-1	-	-	CASSLVGDTEAFF	TGCGCCAGCAGCTTGGTAGGGGACACTGAAGCTTTCTTT
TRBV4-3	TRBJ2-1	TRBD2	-	CASSPMVAGAGEEQFF	TGCGCCAGCAGCCCAATGGTGGCGGGAGCCGGGGAGGAGCAGTTCTTC
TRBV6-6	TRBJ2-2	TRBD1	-	CASTDRGTNTGELFF	TGTGCCAGCACGGACAGGGGGACGAACACCGGGGAGCTGTTTTTT
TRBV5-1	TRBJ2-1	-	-	CASSQEDNEQFF	TGCGCCAGCAGCCAAGAGGACAATGAGCAGTTCTTC
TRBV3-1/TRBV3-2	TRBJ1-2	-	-	CASSPRGNDYGYTF	TGTGCCAGCAGCCCCAGGGGAAATGACTATGGCTACACCTTC
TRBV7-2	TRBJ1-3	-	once	CASSPRSLSGNTIYF	TGTGCCAGCAGCCCGAGGAGTCTCTCTGGAAACACCATATATTTT
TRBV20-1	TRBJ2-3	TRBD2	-	CSASRGLAGADTQYF	TGCAGTGCTAGTCGGGGACTAGCGGGAGCAGATACGCAGTATTTT
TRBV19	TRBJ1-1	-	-	CASSIGARGVVEAFF	TGTGCCAGTAGTATAGGGGCTCGGGGAGTTGTTGAAGCTTTCTTT
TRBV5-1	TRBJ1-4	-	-	CASSFGGRLNEKLFF	TGCGCCAGCAGCTTCGGGGGACGGCTTAATGAAAAACTGTTTTTT
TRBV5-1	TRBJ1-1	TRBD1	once	CASSLSATGDTEAFF	TGCGCCAGCAGCTTGTCAGCGACAGGGGACACTGAAGCTTTCTTT
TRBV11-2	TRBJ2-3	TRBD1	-	CASSIVRGRSTDTQYF	TGTGCCAGCAGCATCGTCAGGGGGCGTAGCACAGATACGCAGTATTTT
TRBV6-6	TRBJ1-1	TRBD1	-	CASSSSPGQGVTEAFF	TGTGCCAGCAGTTCCTCTCCGGGACAGGGCGTCACTGAAGCTTTCTTT
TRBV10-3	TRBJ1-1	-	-	CAISDIEGWNTEAFF	TGTGCCATCAGTGATATCGAGGGTTGGAACACTGAAGCTTTCTTT
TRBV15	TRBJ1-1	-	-	CATSEDISWSAFF	TGTGCCACCAGCGAGGACATATCTTGGAGCGCTTTCTTT
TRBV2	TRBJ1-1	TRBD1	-	CASRGQGWTEAFF	TGTGCCAGCAGAGGACAGGGGTGGACTGAAGCTTTCTTT
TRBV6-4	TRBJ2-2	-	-	CASSLLGGTGELFF	TGTGCCAGCAGTCTACTGGGGGGAACCGGGGAGCTGTTTTTT
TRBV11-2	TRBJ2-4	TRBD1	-	CASSFSTGENIQYF	TGTGCCAGCAGCTTTTCGACAGGGGAAAACATTCAGTACTTC
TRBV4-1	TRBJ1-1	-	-	CASSQDLRGTEAFF	TGCGCCAGCAGCCAAGATTTGAGGGGGACTGAAGCTTTCTTT
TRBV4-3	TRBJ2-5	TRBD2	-	CASSRGLAGGQGYQETQYF	TGCGCCAGCAGCCGGGGACTAGCGGGAGGGCAGGGGTACCAAGAGACCCAGTACTTC
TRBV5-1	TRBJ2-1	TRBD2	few	CASSPNAQAGGGEQFF	TGCGCCAGCAGCCCAAACGCCCAGGCGGGAGGGGGCGAGCAGTTCTTC
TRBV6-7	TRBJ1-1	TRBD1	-	CASSYGTATNTEAFF	TGTGCCAGCAGTTACGGGACAGCCACCAACACTGAAGCTTTCTTT
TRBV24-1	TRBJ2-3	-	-	CATSGPRGDVSSYTDTQYF	TGTGCCACCAGTGGTCCAAGGGGTGACGTGTCCTCATACACAGATACGCAGTATTTT
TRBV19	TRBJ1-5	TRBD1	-	CASRRQGASNQPQHF	TGTGCCAGTAGGCGACAGGGAGCTAGCAATCAGCCCCAGCATTTT
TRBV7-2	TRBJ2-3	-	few	CASSLERTDTQYF	TGTGCCAGCAGCTTAGAACGGACAGATACGCAGTATTTT
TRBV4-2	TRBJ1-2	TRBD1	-	CASSRRDRAGANYGYTF	TGTGCCAGCAGCAGGCGGGACAGGGCGGGCGCTAACTATGGCTACACCTTC
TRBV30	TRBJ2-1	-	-	CAWSRTPTPEQFF	TGTGCCTGGAGTCGGACTCCGACACCTGAGCAGTTCTTC
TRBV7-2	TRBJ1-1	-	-	CASSLRGSNTEAFF	TGTGCCAGCAGCTTAAGGGGGTCAAACACTGAAGCTTTCTTT
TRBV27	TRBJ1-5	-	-	CASSFRQGSNQPQHF	TGTGCCAGCAGTTTTCGGCAGGGAAGCAATCAGCCCCAGCATTTT
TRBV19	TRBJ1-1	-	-	CASSMRGATEAFF	TGTGCCAGTAGTATGCGGGGGGCCACTGAAGCTTTCTTT
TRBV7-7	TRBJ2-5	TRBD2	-	CASSFGTSGGQETQYF	TGTGCCAGCAGCTTTGGGACTAGCGGGGGTCAAGAGACCCAGTACTTC
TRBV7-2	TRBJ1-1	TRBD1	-	CASNDRGLNTEAFF	TGTGCCAGCAACGACAGGGGTTTGAACACTGAAGCTTTCTTT
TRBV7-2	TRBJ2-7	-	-	CASSLGGAYGEQYF	TGTGCCAGCAGCTTAGGCGGGGCCTACGGCGAGCAGTACTTC
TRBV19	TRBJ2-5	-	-	CASKGSVDSQETQYF	TGTGCCAGTAAAGGGTCCGTGGACAGCCAAGAGACCCAGTACTTC
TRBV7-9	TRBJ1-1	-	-	CASSLGTAGGATRAFF	TGTGCCAGCAGCTTAGGAACGGCGGGGGGCGCCACTCGAGCTTTCTTT
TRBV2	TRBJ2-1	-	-	CASSSYRSSSSSYNEQFF	TGTGCCAGCAGTTCTTATAGGTCTAGCAGCAGCTCCTACAATGAGCAGTTCTTC
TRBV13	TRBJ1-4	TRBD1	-	CASSSQGAWGEKLFF	TGTGCCAGCAGCTCACAGGGGGCTTGGGGTGAAAAACTGTTTTTT
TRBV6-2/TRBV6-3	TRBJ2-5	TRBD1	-	CASSPIPGQGGEETQYF	TGTGCCAGCAGCCCTATCCCCGGACAGGGAGGAGAGGAGACCCAGTACTTC
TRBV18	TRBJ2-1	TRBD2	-	CASSPLPSGSGNEQFF	TGTGCCAGCTCACCACTACCTAGCGGGAGTGGGAATGAGCAGTTCTTC
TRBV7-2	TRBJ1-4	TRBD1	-	CASSFDRGAEKLFF	TGTGCCAGCAGCTTCGACAGGGGGGCTGAAAAACTGTTTTTT
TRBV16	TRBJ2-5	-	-	CASSQWARLQETQYF	TGTGCCAGCAGCCAATGGGCCAGACTACAAGAGACCCAGTACTTC
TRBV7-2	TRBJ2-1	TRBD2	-	CASSLGLADNEQFF	TGTGCCAGCAGCTTGGGACTAGCGGACAATGAGCAGTTCTTC
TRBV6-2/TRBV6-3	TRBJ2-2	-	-	CASSRPGVNTGELFF	TGTGCCAGCAGTCGCCCAGGGGTTAACACCGGGGAGCTGTTTTTT